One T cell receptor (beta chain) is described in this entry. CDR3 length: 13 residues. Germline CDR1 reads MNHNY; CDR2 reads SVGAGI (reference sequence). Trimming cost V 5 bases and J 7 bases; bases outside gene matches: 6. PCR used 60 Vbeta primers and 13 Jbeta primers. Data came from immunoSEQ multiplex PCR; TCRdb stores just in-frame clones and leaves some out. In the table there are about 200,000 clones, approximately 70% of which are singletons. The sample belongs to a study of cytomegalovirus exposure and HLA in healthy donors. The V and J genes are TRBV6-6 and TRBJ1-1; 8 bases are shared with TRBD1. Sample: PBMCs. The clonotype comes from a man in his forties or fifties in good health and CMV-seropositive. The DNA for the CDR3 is TGTGCCAGCAGTCCCCGGGACAGGTATGAAGCTTTCTTT. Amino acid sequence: CASSPRDRYEAFF.